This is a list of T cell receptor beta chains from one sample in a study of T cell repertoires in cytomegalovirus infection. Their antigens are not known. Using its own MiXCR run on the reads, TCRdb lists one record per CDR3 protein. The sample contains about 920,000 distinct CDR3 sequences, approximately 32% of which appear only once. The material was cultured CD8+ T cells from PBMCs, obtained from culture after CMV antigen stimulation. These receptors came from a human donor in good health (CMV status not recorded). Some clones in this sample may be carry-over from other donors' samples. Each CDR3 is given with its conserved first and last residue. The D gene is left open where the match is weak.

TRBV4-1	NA	CASSQGQRNEKLFF
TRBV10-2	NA	CASSESGGHYNEQFF
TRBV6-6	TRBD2	CASSYSPALAGKSSTDTQYF
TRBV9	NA	CASSARNVGELFF
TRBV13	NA	CASTTERRVAIYGYTF
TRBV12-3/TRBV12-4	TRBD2	CASSYPGLAVTDTQYF
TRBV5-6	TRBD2	CASSFFSGGTEQFF
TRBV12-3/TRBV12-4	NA	CASTSDAGGYINEQFF
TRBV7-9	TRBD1	CASSYGDRRYGYTF
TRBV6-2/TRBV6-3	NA	CASSWAAREINYNEQFF
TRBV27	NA	CASSLRQGRRAFF
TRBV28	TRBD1	CASSVQGALNYGYTF
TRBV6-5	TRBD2	CTSSYSGGAETQYF
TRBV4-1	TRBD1	CASSQTGGGNQPQHF
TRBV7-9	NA	CASSFQGGARVEQFF
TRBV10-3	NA	CAISERTVLDTEAFF
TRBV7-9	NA	CASSPPGVGGRGYGYTF
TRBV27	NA	CASSLISHDTQYF
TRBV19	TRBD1	CASSPGQGDNQPQHF
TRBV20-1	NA	CSARDLGQTSKTYNEQFF
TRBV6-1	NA	CASQRLDTEAFF
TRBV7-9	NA	CASSSRAANYGYTF
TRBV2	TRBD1	CASKGTGRRNEQFF
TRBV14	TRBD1	CASSQLIRQGAYNEQFF
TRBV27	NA	CASSSTDSYGYTF
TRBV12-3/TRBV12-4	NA	CASTAAPIHGYTF
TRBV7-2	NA	CASSDHRSRETQYF
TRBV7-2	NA	CASSPGDYEQYF
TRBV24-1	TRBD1	CATSETPGGETQYF
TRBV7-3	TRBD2	CASSLNSGGASDTQYF
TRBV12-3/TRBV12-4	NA	CASSFVGSFSEGGYEQYF
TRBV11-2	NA	CASSLTGTDSYEQYF
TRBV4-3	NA	CASSQDPAGSASAAAFF
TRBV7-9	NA	CASSYYLVGSTDTQYF
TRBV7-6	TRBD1	CASSLSGTGNSPLRF
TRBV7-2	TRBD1	CASSPPQGAYEQYF
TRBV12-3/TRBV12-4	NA	CASSSGIGYTF
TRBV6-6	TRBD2	CASRGRDGTQYF
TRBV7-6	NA	CASRTWDSLNEKLFF
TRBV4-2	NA	CASNQDWRGVNSPLHF
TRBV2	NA	CASTAGWDEQFF